This T cell receptor beta chain appears in the sequencing data of a study of CD8+CD57+ T cells in acquired aplastic anemia. The use of genomic DNA as template underpinned the TCR beta VDJ and CDR3 profiling. MiXCR was run by TCRdb on the reads, yielding one entry per CDR3 protein. The sample includes approximately 58,000 distinct CDR3 sequences, roughly three fifths seen only once; the top ten take 15% to 20%. At least ten counts were recorded for this clonotype. J was trimmed by 7 bases and V by 1 base; bases with no gene match: 9. The germline V gene encodes CDR1 SGHTA and CDR2 FQGNSA. The CDR3 totals 17 residues. All sequencing subjects had displayed CD8+CD57+ cell expansion on flow cytometry. There were no patients without severe acquired aplastic anemia.

The sample consisted of sorted CD4+, CD8+, or CD8+CD57+ T cells (not recorded which) from PBMCs. The source is a human donor with aplastic anemia. The chain combines TRBV7-2 with TRBJ2-1; 11 bases map to TRBD2. The CDR3 reads CASSLGLAGGLGNEQFF. DNA of the CDR3: TGTGCCAGCAGCTTAGGGCTAGCGGGGGGCCTAGGGAATGAGCAGTTCTTC.